This entry describes one TCR beta chain. Its antigen is not identified. The sample belongs to a study of T cell responses to AZD1222 COVID-19 vaccine. CDR1 is SEHNR and CDR2 is FQNEAQ in the germline V gene (reference sequence). The CDR3 totals 13 residues. The ends were cut back, 1 base at V and 7 bases at J, with 8 bases in the middle. Clones were sequenced by immunoSEQ multiplex PCR, and TCRdb holds only the in-frame ones, with some missing. Of around 190,000 clones in the sample, 80% to 90% were seen once. Points from the study as a whole: Per reports, nearly half of all spike-specific TCRs target regions that are unmutated in variants. Repertoires were sampled only after the peak T cell response. Rises in breadth and depth of Spike-specific TCRs came after two AZD1222 doses. The donor cohort was predominantly white British with a female majority, and clonal diversity may have been underestimated.

This TCR was sampled from an adult who received the AZD1222 COVID-19 vaccine. The chain is built from TRBV7-9 and TRBJ1-5; a weak D match, TRBD1 (5 bases). Sequencing used peripheral blood, obtained 28 days after the second AZD1222 dose. CDR3 in amino acids: CASSLEGVQPQHF. The CDR3 region has the DNA TGTGCCAGCAGCTTAGAAGGGGTCCAGCCCCAGCATTTT.